The sequence of this T cell receptor (beta chain) was determined in a study of cytomegalovirus exposure and HLA in healthy donors. V lost 0 bases and J 5 bases, leaving 11 bases between the germline ends. The CDR3 length is 14 residues. Germline CDR1 is SNHLY and CDR2 is FYNNEI. Findings of the study overall: With further analysis later on, most CMV-associated TCR beta chains appeared HLA-restricted. In a later analysis, an Asian-associated ancestry cluster reportedly showed fewer N-insertions than the approximately 670-donor mean. A link between a missense DCLRE1C variant and TCR beta V- and J-gene trimming emerged from a later analysis. Most subjects had HLA-A and HLA-B alleles reportedly predicted accurately by TCR beta sequences.

Points on this clone: Its antigen is unidentified.

Researchers ran the PCR with 60 Vbeta and 13 Jbeta primers. Some clones are missing from TCRdb's copy, which holds only in-frame ones; the method was immunoSEQ multiplex PCR. The sample includes 100,000 to 150,000 clones, 80% seen only once; the top ten take approximately 10%. This TCR was recovered from a young man in good health and CMV-seropositive. The sequencing input was PBMCs. The chain couples TRBV2 to TRBJ2-7; no clear D gene. The CDR3 sequence: CASSEAFPSHEQYF. The CDR3 nucleotides are TGTGCCAGCAGTGAAGCGTTCCCGAGCCACGAGCAGTACTTC.